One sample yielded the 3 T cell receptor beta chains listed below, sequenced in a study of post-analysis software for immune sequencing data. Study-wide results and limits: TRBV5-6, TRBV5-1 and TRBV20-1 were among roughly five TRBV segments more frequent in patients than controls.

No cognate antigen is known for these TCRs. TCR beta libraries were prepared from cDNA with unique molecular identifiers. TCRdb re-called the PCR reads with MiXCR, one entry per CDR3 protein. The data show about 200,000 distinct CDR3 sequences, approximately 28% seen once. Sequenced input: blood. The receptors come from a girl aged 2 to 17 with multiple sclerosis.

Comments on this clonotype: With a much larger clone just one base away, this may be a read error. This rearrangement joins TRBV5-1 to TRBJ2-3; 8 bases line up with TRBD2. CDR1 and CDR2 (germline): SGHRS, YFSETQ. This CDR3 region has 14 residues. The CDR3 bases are TGCGCCAGCAGCTCGACTAGCGCCACAGATGCGCAGTATTTT. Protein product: CASSSTSATDAQYF.

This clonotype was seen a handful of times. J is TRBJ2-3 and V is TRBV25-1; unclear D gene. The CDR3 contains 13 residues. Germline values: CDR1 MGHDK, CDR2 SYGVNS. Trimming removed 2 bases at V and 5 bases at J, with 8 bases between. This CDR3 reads CASSERLRDTQYF. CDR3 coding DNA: TGTGCCAGCAGTGAACGGTTGAGAGATACGCAGTATTTT.

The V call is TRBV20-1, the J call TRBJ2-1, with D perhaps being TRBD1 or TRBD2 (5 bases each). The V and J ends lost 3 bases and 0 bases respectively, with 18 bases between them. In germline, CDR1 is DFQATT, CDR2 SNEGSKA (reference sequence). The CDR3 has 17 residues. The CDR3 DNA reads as TGCAGTGCTAGGAGTCATGGGGGAAGAAGCTCCTACAATGAGCAGTTCTTC. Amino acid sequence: CSARSHGGRSSYNEQFF.